What follows are 24 T cell receptor beta chains derived from one specimen sequenced in a study of blood T cell repertoires in COVID-19 (dated by TCRdb to about 2020). Libraries were made using the immunoSEQ multiplex PCR assay. TCRdb took over this immuneACCESS table, retaining in-frame rearrangements with V and J assigned. Such tables are incomplete; in checked studies, under half of the missing clones stem from an unresolved V gene, and the remainder is unexplained. This sample has approximately 200,000 clones in its table, and 85% to 90% of those were observed once. Clones ranked in the top ten supply more than 1.4% of the sample. Sequenced sample: peripheral blood. The receptors shown here come from a man aged 18 to 30 with active or convalescent COVID-19.

In its sample, this clone was seen a few times. The genes are TRBV28 and TRBJ1-4, with TRBD1 matching 12 bases. The germline V gene encodes CDR1 MDHEN and CDR2 SYDVKM. There are 17 residues in the CDR3. V was pared by 4 bases and J by 1 base, with 4 bases of the junction left unmatched. The CDR3 loop is CASSWDRGRVTNEKLFF. The CDR3 DNA sequence: TGTGCCAGCAGTTGGGACAGGGGGCGGGTAACTAATGAAAAACTGTTTTTT.

This clone was recorded once. This rearrangement joins TRBV10-1 to TRBJ1-1, with 7 bases lining up with TRBD1. With V trimmed by 5 bases and J by 1 base, 4 bases remained unmatched. Per germline, CDR1 WNHNN and CDR2 SYGVQD (reference sequence). The CDR3 extends over 14 amino acids. The CDR3 DNA follows: TGCGCCAGCAGTTCTCAGGGGGGGAACACTGAAGCTTTCTTT. Translated, it gives CASSSQGGNTEAFF.

The rearrangement links TRBV12-3 or TRBV12-4 to TRBJ1-1; no firm D call. Between the trimmed V and J ends, which lost 7 bases and 5 bases, there was a span of 8 bases. CDR3 size: 11 residues. The chain's CDR3 is CASTGGTEAFF. The CDR3 DNA sequence: TGTGCCAGCACGGGAGGGACTGAAGCTTTCTTT.

The chain has TRBV21-1 and TRBJ1-5; the table's D call, TRBD1, has no DNA check behind it. TRBV21-1 is annotated as a pseudogene. This CDR3 is 17 amino acids long. The CDR3: CASRKDAQGDSNQPQHF. The DNA of the CDR3 is TGTGCCAGCAGGAAAGATGCGCAGGGCGATAGCAATCAGCCCCAGCATTTT.

This chain uses TRBV3-1 (or the pseudogene TRBV3-2) with TRBJ2-1; 11 nucleotides line up with TRBD2. The V segment lost 3 bases and the J segment 6 bases; nucleotides outside the gene matches: 7. Germline V gene lookup returns CDR1 LGHDT and CDR2 YNNKEL (reference sequence). The CDR3 loop spans 16 amino acids. The CDR3 nucleotides read TGTGCCAGCAGCCATGTAATTAGCGGGAGGGGCAATGAGCAGTTCTTC. Protein product: CASSHVISGRGNEQFF.

The rearrangement links TRBV27 to TRBJ1-2; D remains unclear. CDR1 is MNHEY, CDR2 SMNVEV, per germline (reference sequence). The CDR3 runs 13 residues. With 11 bases removed from V and 3 bases from J, the gap between germline ends came to 16 bases. CDR3 residues: CAVPLEGDYGYTF. For the CDR3, the DNA is TGTGCCGTCCCCTTAGAGGGAGACTATGGCTACACCTTC.

The chain has TRBV3-1 (or the pseudogene TRBV3-2) and TRBJ1-5; 7 positions agree with TRBD1. Germline V CDR1 and CDR2: LGHDT, YNNKEL (reference sequence). With 0 bases clipped from V and 6 bases from J, the junction kept 5 bases outside the gene matches. The CDR3 length is 15 residues. The chain's CDR3 is CASSQDLRDSQPQHF. The CDR3 DNA reads as TGTGCCAGCAGCCAAGATCTCCGGGACAGTCAGCCCCAGCATTTT.

This rearrangement joins TRBV7-7 to TRBJ2-1, with TRBD2 identical over 9 bases. CDR3 length equals 15 residues. The germline CDR1 and CDR2 sequences are SSHAT and FNYEAQ (reference sequence). The V segment lost 5 bases and the J segment 4 bases; nucleotides outside the gene matches: 6. CDR3 amino acids: CASSGGTSGYNEQFF. The DNA of the CDR3 is TGTGCCAGCAGCGGCGGAACTAGCGGGTACAATGAGCAGTTCTTC.

The J gene is TRBJ2-7, the V gene TRBV7-9; TRBD1 matches at 9 bases. The CDR3 length is 15 residues. The trim removed 5 bases at V and 3 bases at J, leaving 8 bases unmatched. Germline V gives CDR1 SEHNR, CDR2 FQNEAQ (reference sequence). The CDR3 reads CASSLLQGAGYEQYF. The CDR3 region has the DNA TGTGCCAGCAGCCTCCTACAGGGGGCTGGCTACGAGCAGTACTTC.

The gene calls are TRBV12-3 or TRBV12-4 and TRBJ2-4; a weak D match, TRBD1 (6 bases). This CDR3 comprises 13 residues. The V gene lost 3 bases and the J gene lost 4 bases, with 7 bases spanning the gap. CDR3: CASSFRGKNIQYF. CDR3 sequence (DNA): TGTGCCAGCAGTTTTAGGGGGAAAAACATTCAGTACTTC.

This clone appeared a single time. The chain has TRBV5-5 and TRBJ2-2; 8 bases map to TRBD1. The germline CDR1 and CDR2 sequences are SGHKS and YYEKEE (reference sequence). V dropped 1 base and J dropped 14; count of bases not matched to a gene: 7. This CDR3 is 13 amino acids long. As DNA, the CDR3 is TGTGCCAGCAGCTTGACAAGACAGGGGCAACTGTTTTTT. Translated: CASSLTRQGQLFF.

This clone was observed once. The chain uses TRBV10-3 and TRBJ1-5; the D gene is possibly TRBD1 (6 bases). Germline V gene sequence: CDR1 ENHRY, CDR2 SYGVKD. CDR3 length: 14 residues. Trimming pared 4 bases from V and 8 bases from J, leaving 15 bases between. The CDR3 bases are TGTGCCATCAGTGGATCACAGGGAGGGGAGCCCCAGCATTTT. It specifies CAISGSQGGEPQHF.

This rearrangement joins TRBV28 to TRBJ2-5, with 8 bases fitting TRBD2. The CDR3 runs 14 residues. The germline V gene encodes CDR1 MDHEN and CDR2 SYDVKM. V lost 2 bases, J lost 2 bases, and 1 base stayed unmatched. The CDR3 nucleotides are TGTGCCAGCAGTTTACCGGGGGGGCAAGAGACCCAGTACTTC. Amino acid sequence: CASSLPGGQETQYF.

CDR3: CASSVNGQGGNGYTF. The CDR3, as DNA: TGTGCCAGCAGTGTCAACGGACAGGGTGGAAATGGCTACACCTTC. V and J are TRBV6-4 and TRBJ1-2; TRBD1 aligns across 8 bases. Trimming removed 4 bases from V and 6 bases from J; junction bases left unmatched: 10. Germline V gene sequence: CDR1 MRHNA, CDR2 SNTAGT. This CDR3 comprises 15 residues.

The rearrangement joins TRBV28 to TRBJ2-3; the match to TRBD2 covers 10 bases. Germline values: CDR1 MDHEN, CDR2 SYDVKM. Losses at the gene ends were 2 bases for V and 12 bases for J; bases not matched to a gene: 11. This CDR3 has 15 residues. CDR3 bases: TGTGCCAGCAGTTTAGCCGGACTAGCGGAGGGGAAACAGTATTTT. It is translated as CASSLAGLAEGKQYF.

CDR3 protein: CASSLGVGGNTIYF. CDR3 sequence (DNA): TGTGCCAGCAGCTTGGGAGTAGGAGGAAACACCATATATTTT. The chain couples TRBV7-9 to TRBJ1-3; no reliable D call. Germline-derived CDR1 and CDR2 are SEHNR and FQNEAQ (reference sequence). Trimming pared 3 bases from V and 4 bases from J, leaving 10 bases between. The CDR3 loop spans 14 amino acids. Filled out from reference TRBV7-9 and TRBJ1-3, the complete variable domain reads DTGVSQNPRHKITKRGQNVTFRCDPISEHNRLYWYRQTLGQGPEFLTYFQNEAQLEKSRLLSDRFSAERPKGSFSTLEIQRTEQGDSAMYLCASSLGVGGNTIYFGEGSWLTVV.

This clone was seen a few times. The V and J genes are TRBV29-1 and TRBJ1-1; maybe TRBD1 (6 bases). Between the trimmed V and J ends, which lost 6 bases and 2 bases, there was a span of 13 bases. This CDR3 contains 13 residues. Germline CDR1 SQVTM, CDR2 ANQGSEA. The CDR3 loop reads CSVPTGSNTEAFF. The CDR3 DNA is TGCAGCGTCCCCACAGGGAGCAACACTGAAGCTTTCTTT.

The chain links TRBV12-3 or TRBV12-4 to TRBJ2-1, with 9 bases that match TRBD2. This CDR3 has 13 amino acids. After removal of 10 bases from V and 5 bases from J, the junction contained 6 bases not matched to a gene. In DNA form, the CDR3 reads TGTGCCACCACTAGCGGGCCGAACAATGAGCAGTTCTTC. Its protein product is CATTSGPNNEQFF.

This chain joins TRBV7-8 and TRBJ2-3; TRBD2 agrees at 8 bases. Trimming took 4 bases from V and 5 from J; bases not matched to a gene: 5. Germline V gene lookup returns CDR1 SGHVS and CDR2 FQNEAQ. This CDR3 is 14 amino acids long. CDR3 amino acids: CASSSGAGVDTQYF. DNA for the CDR3: TGTGCCAGCAGCTCCGGAGCGGGAGTAGATACGCAGTATTTT.

This chain joins TRBV19 and TRBJ2-7, with TRBD2 matching over 10 bases. Germline loops: CDR1 LNHDA, CDR2 SQIVND (reference sequence). Trimming at V came to 2 bases and at J to 4 bases, leaving 8 bases not matched to a gene. CDR3 length: 16 residues. CDR3: CASSILLAGAGYEQYF. CDR3 bases: TGTGCCAGTAGTATATTGCTAGCGGGAGCGGGATACGAGCAGTACTTC.

The chain uses TRBV5-6 and TRBJ2-3; 8 nucleotides align to TRBD2. This CDR3 has 15 amino acids. Germline CDR1 SGHDT, CDR2 YYEEEE. The trim removed 4 bases at V and 7 bases at J, leaving 11 bases unmatched. This chain's CDR3 is CASSPESGGRNTQYF. The CDR3 nucleotides read TGTGCCAGCAGCCCGGAATCGGGAGGGCGGAATACGCAGTATTTT.

This chain's CDR3 is CASSTRVAGANVLTF. The DNA for the CDR3 is TGTGCCAGCAGCACCAGGGTTGCTGGGGCCAACGTCCTGACTTTC. This chain uses TRBV28 with TRBJ2-6; possible D gene TRBD1, 5 bases. Trimming left V 6 bases short and J 2 bases short, with 11 bases between. Germline V gene data show CDR1 as MDHEN and CDR2 as SYDVKM. The CDR3 has 15 amino acids.

This chain links TRBV19 with TRBJ2-7; 9 bases align to TRBD2. The germline V gene encodes CDR1 LNHDA and CDR2 SQIVND (reference sequence). Trimming cost V 3 bases and J 5 bases; bases outside gene matches: 8. CDR3 length: 15 residues. The DNA for the CDR3 is TGTGCCAGTAGTATCATTAGCGGGAGTGTACACGAGCAGTACTTC. It is translated as CASSIISGSVHEQYF.

Worth noting for this clone: The sample has other DNA sequences that encode this CDR3 too. The CDR3 DNA is TGTGCCAGCAGTTTCATCAGGGACACTGAAGCTTTCTTT. Residues: CASSFIRDTEAFF. This sequence joins TRBV27 and TRBJ1-1, with D perhaps matching TRBD1 (5 bases). The CDR3 sequence is 13 residues long. V was shortened by 3 bases and J by 3 bases, with 8 bases between the two germline ends. Germline CDR1 and CDR2: MNHEY and SMNVEV (reference sequence).